These T cell receptor beta chains were read from a single sample in a study of control samples from healthy donors and cancer patients. Profiling relied on immunoSEQ multiplex PCR, and the TCRdb table lists in-frame clones only, not all of them. The table records 60,000 to 75,000 clones, over 70% of them present only once. Sequenced sample: blood. These receptors were taken from a man aged 45-65 years in good health. CDR3s include the opening cysteine and the closing phenylalanine or tryptophan. D genes are given only for firm matches. Only some rows state a clone size, as once, few, many or a class for expanded clones.

clone_size	v_call	j_call	d_call	cdr3_aa	cdr3_nt
NA	TRBV11-3	TRBJ1-1	TRBD1	CASSYGQGGTEAFF	TGTGCCAGCAGCTACGGACAGGGGGGAACTGAAGCTTTCTTT
NA	TRBV6-4	TRBJ2-3	TRBD1	CASSNQRDRVLFYTDTQYF	TGTGCCAGCAGTAACCAGCGGGACAGGGTTTTGTTTTATACAGATACGCAGTATTTT
NA	TRBV10-2	TRBJ2-7	TRBD1	CASSSDRDYEQYF	TGCGCCAGCAGTTCGGACAGGGACTACGAGCAGTACTTC
few	TRBV9	TRBJ1-2	NA	CASGAVSYGYTF	TGTGCCAGCGGAGCGGTTAGCTATGGCTACACCTTC
NA	TRBV24-1	TRBJ2-1	NA	CATSDPNGSWEQFF	TGTGCCACCAGTGATCCCAACGGGTCGTGGGAGCAGTTCTTC
NA	TRBV6-5	TRBJ2-2	TRBD2	CASRLAGDTGELFF	TGTGCCAGCCGACTAGCGGGGGACACCGGGGAGCTGTTTTTT
few	TRBV7-2	TRBJ1-4	NA	CASSFDRGVLAELFF	TGTGCCAGCAGCTTTGACAGAGGGGTCTTAGCAGAACTGTTTTTT
NA	TRBV13	TRBJ2-2	TRBD1	CASSLRQGALSTGELFF	TGTGCCAGCAGCTTACGCCAGGGGGCATTATCGACCGGGGAGCTGTTTTTT
NA	TRBV7-2	TRBJ2-1	TRBD1	CASSHYRGKPYNEQFF	TGTGCCAGCAGCCACTACAGGGGCAAACCCTACAATGAGCAGTTCTTC
NA	TRBV14	TRBJ1-2	NA	CASSQEAIASPYGYTF	TGTGCCAGCAGCCAAGAAGCCATCGCCTCTCCTTATGGCTACACCTTC
NA	TRBV6-4	TRBJ1-2	TRBD1	CASSDSTGDGYTF	TGTGCCAGCAGTGACTCGACAGGGGATGGCTACACCTTC
few	TRBV3-1/TRBV3-2	TRBJ1-1	NA	CASSPPWAGHTEAFF	TGTGCCAGCAGCCCACCTTGGGCAGGGCACACTGAAGCTTTCTTT
NA	TRBV5-1	TRBJ1-2	NA	CASSPGQGYGYTF	TGCGCCAGCAGCCCAGGGCAAGGCTATGGCTACACCTTC
NA	TRBV4-2	TRBJ2-2	NA	CASSPGVLVGELFF	TGTGCCAGCAGCCCAGGGGTCCTAGTCGGGGAGCTGTTTTTT
NA	TRBV27	TRBJ1-5	NA	CASTKGSNQPQHF	TGTGCCAGCACAAAGGGGAGTAATCAGCCCCAGCATTTT
few	TRBV12-3/TRBV12-4	TRBJ2-7	NA	CASRYQGYYEQYF	TGTGCCAGCAGATACCAGGGATACTACGAGCAGTACTTC
NA	TRBV25-1	TRBJ1-1	NA	CASSVKWAGTEAFF	TGTGCCAGCAGTGTTAAATGGGCCGGCACTGAAGCTTTCTTT
NA	TRBV10-3	TRBJ1-1	TRBD1	CAISDPGTGNTEAFF	TGTGCCATCAGTGATCCCGGGACAGGGAACACTGAAGCTTTCTTT
NA	TRBV24-1	TRBJ2-5	NA	CATSGGSRETQYF	TGTGCCACCAGTGGGGGGAGTAGAGAGACCCAGTACTTC
NA	TRBV6-1	TRBJ2-1	NA	CASSEVSGGAYNEQFF	TGTGCCAGCAGTGAAGTATCTGGGGGGGCATACAATGAGCAGTTCTTC
NA	TRBV9	TRBJ1-1	NA	CASSVNIVTNTEAFF	TGTGCCAGCAGCGTAAACATTGTGACAAACACTGAAGCTTTCTTT
few	TRBV19	TRBJ1-1	TRBD1	CASTFGGQNEAFF	TGTGCCAGTACTTTTGGGGGACAGAATGAAGCTTTCTTT
NA	TRBV4-3	TRBJ1-2	NA	CASSQAEGYGYTF	TGCGCCAGCAGCCAAGCCGAGGGCTATGGCTACACCTTC
once	TRBV6-5	TRBJ1-1	NA	CASSYDRSTMNTEAFF	TGTGCCAGCAGTTACGACAGAAGTACCATGAACACTGAAGCTTTCTTT
NA	TRBV13	TRBJ2-7	NA	CAAGRDTQYEQYF	TGTGCCGCCGGACGGGACACGCAGTACGAGCAGTACTTC
few	TRBV12-3/TRBV12-4	TRBJ1-5	NA	CASSFSNQPQHF	TGTGCCAGCAGCTTTAGCAATCAGCCCCAGCATTTT
few	TRBV28	TRBJ2-7	NA	CASISSGGDISYEQYF	TGTGCCAGCATCTCCTCCGGGGGAGACATTTCCTACGAGCAGTACTTC
NA	TRBV7-9	TRBJ2-5	NA	CASSFMGERETQYF	TGTGCCAGCAGCTTCATGGGGGAACGGGAGACCCAGTACTTC
NA	TRBV5-1	TRBJ2-1	NA	CASRQYGGNSYNEQFF	TGCGCCAGCAGGCAATACGGGGGAAACTCCTACAATGAGCAGTTCTTC
NA	TRBV27	TRBJ2-7	NA	CASSLVQGAPYEQYF	TGTGCCAGCAGTTTAGTGCAAGGGGCCCCCTACGAGCAGTACTTC
NA	TRBV28	TRBJ1-4	NA	CASSLDSYNEKLFF	TGTGCCAGCAGCCTGGACAGCTATAATGAAAAACTGTTTTTT
NA	TRBV30	TRBJ2-1	TRBD2	CAWSDGSGVNEQFF	TGTGCCTGGAGTGACGGGAGCGGGGTCAATGAGCAGTTCTTC
NA	TRBV5-1	TRBJ2-5	NA	CASSTQAYQETQYF	TGCGCCAGCAGCACCCAGGCCTACCAAGAGACCCAGTACTTC
once	TRBV15	TRBJ2-2	TRBD2	CATSGGVAGGPGTGELFF	TGTGCCACCAGCGGTGGAGTAGCGGGGGGGCCGGGGACCGGGGAGCTGTTTTTT
NA	TRBV18	TRBJ1-2	NA	CASSQQGANYGYTF	TGTGCCAGCTCACAACAGGGAGCTAACTATGGCTACACCTTC
few	TRBV7-3	TRBJ2-7	TRBD1	CASSFTTPRDRVGYEQYF	TGTGCCAGCAGCTTTACCACCCCCCGGGACAGGGTGGGCTACGAGCAGTACTTC
NA	TRBV10-3	TRBJ2-7	TRBD1	CAISLGTGGIYEQYF	TGTGCCATCAGCCTCGGGACAGGGGGAATCTACGAGCAGTACTTC
once	TRBV19	TRBJ2-3	NA	CASSIEEGRVRTDTQYF	TGTGCCAGTAGTATAGAAGAGGGCAGGGTCCGCACAGATACGCAGTATTTT
NA	TRBV5-4	TRBJ1-3	NA	CASSLWGRMVGSSGNTIYF	TGTGCCAGCAGCTTGTGGGGACGAATGGTGGGAAGCTCTGGAAACACCATATATTTT
NA	TRBV12-5	TRBJ1-5	NA	CASGFQSGNQPQHF	TGTGCTAGTGGTTTCCAGTCTGGCAATCAGCCCCAGCATTTT